This T cell receptor beta chain was found in a study of Ad26.COV2.S vaccination and SARS-CoV-2 variants (dated by TCRdb to the early 2020s). About the study as a whole: The specificity and breadth of SARS-CoV-2-reactive T cell receptors after Ad26.COV2.S vaccination were assessed by TCRbeta repertoire sequencing. The TCR-sequenced set comprised about 32 samples: about 19 Ad26.COV2.S vaccine recipients, 5 placebo recipients and 8 SARS-CoV-2 convalescent individuals.

The immunoSEQ Assay was the method used to sequence TCRbeta CDR3 regions. After extraction, genomic DNA underwent amplification by bias-controlled multiplex PCR, followed by high-throughput sequencing. As for the original processing: To quantify the absolute abundance of every unique TCRbeta CDR3 region, sequences were collapsed and filtered. Usable DNA was measured by amplifying reference genes present in all nucleated cells, and TCRbeta template counts were normalized to that usable DNA to estimate T cell fraction. Repertoire TCRs were annotated as SARS-CoV-2-specific by exact matching of V gene, CDR3 amino acid sequence and J gene to a known reactive TCR set. The reference SARS-CoV-2 TCR set was derived from MIRA and filtered for enrichment in COVID-19-positive ImmuneCODE repertoires, a step that removed public or cross-reactive TCRs. Using the MIRA antigens, annotated TCRs were further analysed by specific ORF or by position within an ORF. Breadth was defined as the number of annotated unique rearrangements divided by the total number of unique productive rearrangements, and depth was defined as the summed frequency of the annotated unique rearrangements. TCR breadth was compared between groups using two-sided Wilcoxon rank-sum tests. TCRdb provides this immuneACCESS table in a form limited to in-frame rearrangements. Some clones are lacking; in checked studies, under half of them reflect an unresolved V gene, and why the rest are absent is not known. D and trimming come from the DNA, and the V and J calls and clone size come from that table. The sample table records over 130,000 clones; 86% of these occur just once. Clones ranked in the top ten supply 5% of the sample.

V lost 6 bases and J lost 3 bases; the stretch between them is 11 bases long. From the germline V gene, CDR1 is KGHSH and CDR2 is LQKENI. The CDR3, from cysteine to phenylalanine, totals 13 residues. The only DNA kept is the CDR3, 39 bases in frame from the first base. Regarding this clone: Its antigen is not yet known. No much larger clone is present one base from it, and per-base qualities are unavailable.

The investigation overall reported the following: Vaccine and placebo recipients had similar non-spike TCR breadth, a finding consistent with the vaccine containing only spike. Ad26.COV2.S recipients had higher spike-specific TCR breadth than placebo recipients (P = 0.0014). It was noted by the authors that total T cell responses may have been underestimated by the TCR breadth and depth analyses. Substantial breadth of spike-specific CD8+ and CD4+ T cell responses was reported after vaccination.

What the time point label conveys for this sample: individuals recovered from natural SARS-CoV-2 infection. The material was peripheral blood, obtained after recovery from COVID-19. The receptor was isolated from a human donor who had recovered from COVID-19. The chain employs TRBV18 and TRBJ2-5; TRBD1 is a weak D gene call, 6 bases matching. The sequence in DNA is TGTGCCAGCTCTTCAGACAGGAAAGAGACCCAGTACTTC. Translated, this is CASSSDRKETQYF. Joined to the reference TRBV18 and TRBJ2-5 proteins, this CDR3 gives the full variable domain: NAGVMQNPRHLVRRRGQEARLRCSPMKGHSHVYWYRQLPEEGLKFMVYLQKENIIDESGMPKERFSAEFPKEGPSILRIQQVVRGDSAAYFCASSSDRKETQYFGPGTRLLVL.